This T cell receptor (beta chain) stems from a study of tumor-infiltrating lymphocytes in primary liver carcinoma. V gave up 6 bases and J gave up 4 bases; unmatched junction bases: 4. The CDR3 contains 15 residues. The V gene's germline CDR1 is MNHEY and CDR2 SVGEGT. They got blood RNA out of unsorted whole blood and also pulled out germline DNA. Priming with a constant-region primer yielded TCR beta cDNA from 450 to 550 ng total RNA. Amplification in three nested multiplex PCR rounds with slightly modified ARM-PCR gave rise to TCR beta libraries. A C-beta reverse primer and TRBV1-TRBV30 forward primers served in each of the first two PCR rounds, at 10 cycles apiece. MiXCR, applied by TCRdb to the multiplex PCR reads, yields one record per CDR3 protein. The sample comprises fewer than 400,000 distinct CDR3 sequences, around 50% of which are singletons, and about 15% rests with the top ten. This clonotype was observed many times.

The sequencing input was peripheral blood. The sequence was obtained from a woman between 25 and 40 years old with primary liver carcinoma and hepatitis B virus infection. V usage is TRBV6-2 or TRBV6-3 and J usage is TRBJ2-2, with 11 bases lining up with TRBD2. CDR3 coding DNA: TGTGCCAGCAGAAGACTAGCGGGGACCACCGGGGAGCTGTTTTTT. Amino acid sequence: CASRRLAGTTGELFF.